This T cell receptor (beta chain) came from a study of CXCR3-negative and CXCR3-positive naive CD8 T cells. Through 5' RACE with UMI labels, the TRB cDNA libraries were prepared. TCRdb reanalyzed the 5' RACE reads and collapses them to one entry per CDR3 protein, without DNA. The specimen's table records 6,500 to 7,500 distinct CDR3 sequences. This clonotype is called medium-sized based on its frequency. Its antigen is not known. Broader study findings: Both naive subsets had comparably high diversity; memory CD8+ cells much lower.

Per germline, CDR1 KGHSH and CDR2 LQKENI. The CDR3 totals 16 residues. The sequencing input was naive CXCR3- CD8+ T cells from blood. Regarding subset: CD45RO-CCR7+CD27+CD95- naive CD8+ T cells lacking CXCR3 (TNR3-). The chain recombines TRBV18 with TRBJ2-4; there is no DNA to check the TCRdb D call of TRBD1. The receptor was isolated from a human donor in good health. Some clones in this sample may be carry-over from other donors' samples. The CDR3 is CASSPEIQGTKNIQYF.